Listed below are T cell receptor beta chains from one sample, sequenced in a study of blood T cell repertoires in COVID-19. Sequenced by immunoSEQ multiplex PCR; TCRdb stores in-frame clones only, minus some. The sample lists some 350,000 clones; around 86% were seen once. The sample consisted of peripheral blood. The receptors were gathered from a woman aged 50 to 60 with COVID-19, enrolled during active disease. The CDR3 runs from the conserved cysteine through the conserved F or W. D genes are given only for firm matches. Not all rows give a size; the values are once, few, many and, for expanded clones, a class.

CDR3	DNA	size	D	V	J	length
CASSQATGTSGSFYEQYF	TGCGCCAGCAGCCAAGCCACCGGGACTAGCGGATCTTTCTACGAGCAGTACTTC	NA	TRBD2	TRBV4-3	TRBJ2-7	18
CASSRRGGGNNEQFF	TGTGCCAGCAGCCGGAGAGGGGGTGGGAACAATGAGCAGTTCTTC	NA	NA	TRBV3-1/TRBV3-2	TRBJ2-1	15
CSVVRGSDYGYTF	TGCAGCGTTGTGCGAGGATCCGACTATGGCTACACCTTC	NA	NA	TRBV29-1	TRBJ1-2	13
CASIGDRGRSTEAFF	TGTGCCAGCATCGGGGACAGGGGGCGCAGCACTGAAGCTTTCTTT	NA	TRBD1	TRBV3-1/TRBV3-2	TRBJ1-1	15
CASSPGGQSRMNTEAFF	TGTGCCAGCTCACCAGGGGGACAGTCCCGCATGAACACTGAAGCTTTCTTT	NA	TRBD1	TRBV18	TRBJ1-1	17
CASSVATGRNYNEQFF	TGTGCCAGCAGCGTAGCCACCGGGAGAAACTACAATGAGCAGTTCTTC	NA	NA	TRBV9	TRBJ2-1	16
CASSPSLDFFHEQYF	TGCGCCAGCAGCCCCAGTCTAGATTTCTTCCACGAGCAGTACTTC	NA	NA	TRBV4-1	TRBJ2-7	15
CASAMGGTGNTIYF	TGTGCCAGCGCAATGGGGGGTACTGGAAACACCATATATTTT	NA	NA	TRBV5-4	TRBJ1-3	14
CASSLQGSGNTIYF	TGTGCCAGCAGTCTACAGGGGAGCGGAAACACCATATATTTT	once	TRBD1	TRBV6-5	TRBJ1-3	14
CASRPRTEYNSPLHF	TGTGCCAGCAGGCCACGGACAGAGTATAATTCACCCCTCCACTTT	NA	NA	TRBV6-4	TRBJ1-6	15